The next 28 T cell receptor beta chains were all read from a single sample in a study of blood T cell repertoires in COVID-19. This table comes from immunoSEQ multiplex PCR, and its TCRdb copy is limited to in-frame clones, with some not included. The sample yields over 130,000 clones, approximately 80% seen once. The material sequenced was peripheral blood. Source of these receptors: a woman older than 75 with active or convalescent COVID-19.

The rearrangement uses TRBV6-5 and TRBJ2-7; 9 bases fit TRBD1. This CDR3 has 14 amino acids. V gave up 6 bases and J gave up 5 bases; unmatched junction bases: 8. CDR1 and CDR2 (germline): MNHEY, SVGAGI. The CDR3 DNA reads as TGTGCCAGCAGACACCGGGACAGGGTCGACGAGCAGTACTTC. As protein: CASRHRDRVDEQYF.

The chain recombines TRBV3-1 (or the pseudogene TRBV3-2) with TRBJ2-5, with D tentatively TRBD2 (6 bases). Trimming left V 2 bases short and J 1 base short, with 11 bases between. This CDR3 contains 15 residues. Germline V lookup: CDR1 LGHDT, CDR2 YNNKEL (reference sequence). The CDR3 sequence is CASSQLGGIQETQYF. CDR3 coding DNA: TGTGCCAGCAGCCAACTCGGGGGAATCCAAGAGACCCAGTACTTC.

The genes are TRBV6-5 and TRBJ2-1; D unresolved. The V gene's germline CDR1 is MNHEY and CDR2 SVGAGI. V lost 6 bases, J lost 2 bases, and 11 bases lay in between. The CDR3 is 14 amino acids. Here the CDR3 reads CASRPRSTYNEQFF. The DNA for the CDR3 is TGTGCCAGCAGGCCCAGATCCACCTACAATGAGCAGTTCTTC.

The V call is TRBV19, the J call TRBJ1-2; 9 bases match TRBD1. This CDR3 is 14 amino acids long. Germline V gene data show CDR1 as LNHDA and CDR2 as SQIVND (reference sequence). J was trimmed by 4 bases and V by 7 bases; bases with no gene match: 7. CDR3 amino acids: CASTPGQGGYGYTF. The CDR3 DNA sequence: TGTGCCAGTACCCCGGGACAGGGAGGCTATGGCTACACCTTC.

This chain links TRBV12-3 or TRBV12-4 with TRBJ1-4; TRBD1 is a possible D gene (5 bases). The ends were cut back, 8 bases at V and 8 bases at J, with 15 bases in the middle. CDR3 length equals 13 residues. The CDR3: CASGALVKEKLFF. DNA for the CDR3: TGTGCCAGCGGGGCCTTGGTGAAGGAAAAACTGTTTTTT.

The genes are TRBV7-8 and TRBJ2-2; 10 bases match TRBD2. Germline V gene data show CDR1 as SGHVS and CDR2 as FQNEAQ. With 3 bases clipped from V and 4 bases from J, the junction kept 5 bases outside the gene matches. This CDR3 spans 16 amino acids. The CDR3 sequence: CASSFLAGGITGELFF. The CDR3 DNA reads TGTGCCAGCAGCTTTTTAGCGGGGGGTATCACCGGGGAGCTGTTTTTT.

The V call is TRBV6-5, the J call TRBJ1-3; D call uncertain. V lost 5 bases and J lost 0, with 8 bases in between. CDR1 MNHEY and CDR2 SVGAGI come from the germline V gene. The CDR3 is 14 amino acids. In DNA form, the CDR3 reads TGTGCCAGCAGTCCAGGTAGCTCTGGAAACACCATATATTTT. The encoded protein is CASSPGSSGNTIYF.

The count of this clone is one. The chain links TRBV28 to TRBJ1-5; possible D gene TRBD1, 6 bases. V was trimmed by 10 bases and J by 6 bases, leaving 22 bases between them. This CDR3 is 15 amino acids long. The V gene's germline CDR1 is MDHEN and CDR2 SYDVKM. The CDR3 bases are TGTGCCACCGGAAGGGGGGGCAATTGGCGTCAGCCCCAGCATTTT. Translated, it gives CATGRGGNWRQPQHF.

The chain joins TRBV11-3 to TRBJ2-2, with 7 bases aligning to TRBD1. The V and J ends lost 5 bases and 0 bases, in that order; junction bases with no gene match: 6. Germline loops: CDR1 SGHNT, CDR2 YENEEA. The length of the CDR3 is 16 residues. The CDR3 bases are TGTGCCAGCAGCCCGAGGACAGGCGCGAACACCGGGGAGCTGTTTTTT. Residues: CASSPRTGANTGELFF.

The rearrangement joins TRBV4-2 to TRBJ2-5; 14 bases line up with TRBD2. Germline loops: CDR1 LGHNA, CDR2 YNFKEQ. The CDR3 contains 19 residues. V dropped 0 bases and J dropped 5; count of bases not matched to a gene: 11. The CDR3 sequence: CASSQDGTSGGATRETQYF. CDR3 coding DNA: TGTGCCAGCAGCCAAGACGGGACTAGCGGGGGCGCCACGAGGGAGACCCAGTACTTC.

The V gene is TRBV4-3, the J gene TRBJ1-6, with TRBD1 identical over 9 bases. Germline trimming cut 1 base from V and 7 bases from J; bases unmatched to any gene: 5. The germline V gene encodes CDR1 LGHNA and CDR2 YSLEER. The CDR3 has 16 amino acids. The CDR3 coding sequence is TGCGCCAGCAGCCAAGGACAGGGGGATCGGAATTCACCCCTCCACTTT. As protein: CASSQGQGDRNSPLHF.

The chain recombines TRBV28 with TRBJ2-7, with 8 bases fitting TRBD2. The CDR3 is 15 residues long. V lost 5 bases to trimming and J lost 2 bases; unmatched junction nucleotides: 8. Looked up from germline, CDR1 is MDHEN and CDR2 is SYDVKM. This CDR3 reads CASSRTSGVTYEQYF. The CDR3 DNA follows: TGTGCCAGCAGTAGAACTAGCGGCGTTACCTACGAGCAGTACTTC.

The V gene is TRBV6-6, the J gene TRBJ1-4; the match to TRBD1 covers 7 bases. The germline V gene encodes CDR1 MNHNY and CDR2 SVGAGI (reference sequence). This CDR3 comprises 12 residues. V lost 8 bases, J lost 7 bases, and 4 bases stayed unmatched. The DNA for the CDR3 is TGTGCCAGCGGGACAGCTCCTGAAAAACTGTTTTTT. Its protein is CASGTAPEKLFF.

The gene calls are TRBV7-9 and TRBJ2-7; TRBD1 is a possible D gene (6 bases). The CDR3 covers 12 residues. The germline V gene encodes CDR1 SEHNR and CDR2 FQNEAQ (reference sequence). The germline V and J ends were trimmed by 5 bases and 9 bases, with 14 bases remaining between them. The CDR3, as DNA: TGTGCCAGCAGCCGCGACAGGTTAGGGCAGTACTTC. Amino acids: CASSRDRLGQYF. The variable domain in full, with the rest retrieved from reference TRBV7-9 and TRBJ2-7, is DTGVSQNPRHKITKRGQNVTFRCDPISEHNRLYWYRQTLGQGPEFLTYFQNEAQLEKSRLLSDRFSAERPKGSFSTLEIQRTEQGDSAMYLCASSRDRLGQYFGPGTRLTVT.

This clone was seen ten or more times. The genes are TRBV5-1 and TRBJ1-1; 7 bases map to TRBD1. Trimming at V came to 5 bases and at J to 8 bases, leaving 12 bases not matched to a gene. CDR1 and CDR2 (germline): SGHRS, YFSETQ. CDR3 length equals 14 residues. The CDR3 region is CASSSRAGTAEAFF. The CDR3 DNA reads TGCGCCAGCAGTTCACGCGCCGGGACAGCCGAAGCTTTCTTT.

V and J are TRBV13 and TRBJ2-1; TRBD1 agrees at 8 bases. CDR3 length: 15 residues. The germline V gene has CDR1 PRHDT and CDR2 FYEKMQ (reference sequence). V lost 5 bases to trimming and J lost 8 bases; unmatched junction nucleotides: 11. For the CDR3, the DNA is TGTGCCAGCAGCAAAGGACAGGGCTCTTGGTATGAGCAGTTCTTC. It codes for CASSKGQGSWYEQFF. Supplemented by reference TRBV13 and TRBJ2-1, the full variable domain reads AAGVIQSPRHLIKEKRETATLKCYPIPRHDTVYWYQQGPGQDPQFLISFYEKMQSDKGSIPDRFSAQQFSDYHSELNMSSLELGDSALYFCASSKGQGSWYEQFFGPGTRLTVL.

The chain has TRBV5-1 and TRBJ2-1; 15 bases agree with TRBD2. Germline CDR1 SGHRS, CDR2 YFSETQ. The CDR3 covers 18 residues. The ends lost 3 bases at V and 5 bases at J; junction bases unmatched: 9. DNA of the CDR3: TGCGCCAGCAGCTCGGGACTAGCGGGGGGCCGGGGAAACAATGAGCAGTTCTTC. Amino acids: CASSSGLAGGRGNNEQFF.

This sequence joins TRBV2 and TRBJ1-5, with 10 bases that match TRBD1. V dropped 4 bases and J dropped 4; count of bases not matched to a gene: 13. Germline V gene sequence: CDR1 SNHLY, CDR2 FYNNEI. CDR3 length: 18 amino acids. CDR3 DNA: TGTGCCAGCAGTGCTCGGGACAGGGGTCAACGACGGAATCAGCCCCAGCATTTT. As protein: CASSARDRGQRRNQPQHF.

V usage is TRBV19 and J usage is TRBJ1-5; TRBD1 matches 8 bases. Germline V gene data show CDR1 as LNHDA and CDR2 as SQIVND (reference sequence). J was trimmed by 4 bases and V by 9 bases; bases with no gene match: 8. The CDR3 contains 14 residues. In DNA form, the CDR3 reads TGTGCCAGCAAAGGACAGGGCCCAAATCAGCCCCAGCATTTT. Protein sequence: CASKGQGPNQPQHF.

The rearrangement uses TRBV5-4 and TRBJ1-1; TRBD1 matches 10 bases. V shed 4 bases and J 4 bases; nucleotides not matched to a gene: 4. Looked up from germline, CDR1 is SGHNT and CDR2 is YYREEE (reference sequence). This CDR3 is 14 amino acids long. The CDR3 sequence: CASSRDRGVTEAFF. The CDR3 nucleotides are TGTGCCAGCAGCCGGGACAGGGGTGTCACTGAAGCTTTCTTT.

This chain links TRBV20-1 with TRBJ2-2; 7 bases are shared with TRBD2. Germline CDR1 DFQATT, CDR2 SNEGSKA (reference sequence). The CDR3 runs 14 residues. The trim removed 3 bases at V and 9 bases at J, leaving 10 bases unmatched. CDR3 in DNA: TGCAGTGCTAGTTCCGGGACTACGAACAGGGAGCTGTTTTTT. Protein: CSASSGTTNRELFF.

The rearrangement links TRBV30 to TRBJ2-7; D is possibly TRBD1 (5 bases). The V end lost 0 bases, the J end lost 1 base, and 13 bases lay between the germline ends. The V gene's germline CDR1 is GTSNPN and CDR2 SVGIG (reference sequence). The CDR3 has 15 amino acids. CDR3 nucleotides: TGTGCCTGGAGTGTGGACACATCCAGATCCTACGAGCAGTACTTC. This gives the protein CAWSVDTSRSYEQYF.

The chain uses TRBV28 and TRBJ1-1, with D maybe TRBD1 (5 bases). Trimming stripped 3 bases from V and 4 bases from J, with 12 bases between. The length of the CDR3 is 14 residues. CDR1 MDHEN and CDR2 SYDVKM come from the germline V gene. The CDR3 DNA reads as TGTGCCAGCAGTTTCTCAGGGTGGTCCACTGAAGCTTTCTTT. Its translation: CASSFSGWSTEAFF.

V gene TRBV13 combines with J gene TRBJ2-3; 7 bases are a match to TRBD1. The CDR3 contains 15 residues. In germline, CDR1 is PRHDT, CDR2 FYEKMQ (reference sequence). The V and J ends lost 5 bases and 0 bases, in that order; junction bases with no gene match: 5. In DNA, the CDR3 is TGTGCCAGCAGCCAGAGGACAGGTAGCACAGATACGCAGTATTTT. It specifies CASSQRTGSTDTQYF.

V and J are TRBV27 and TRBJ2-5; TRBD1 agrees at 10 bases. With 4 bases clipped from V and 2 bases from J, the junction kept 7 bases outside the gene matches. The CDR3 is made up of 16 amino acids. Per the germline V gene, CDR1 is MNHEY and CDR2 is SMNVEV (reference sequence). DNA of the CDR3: TGTGCCAGCAGTTCTCACGGGACAGGGGCACAAGAGACCCAGTACTTC. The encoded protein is CASSSHGTGAQETQYF.

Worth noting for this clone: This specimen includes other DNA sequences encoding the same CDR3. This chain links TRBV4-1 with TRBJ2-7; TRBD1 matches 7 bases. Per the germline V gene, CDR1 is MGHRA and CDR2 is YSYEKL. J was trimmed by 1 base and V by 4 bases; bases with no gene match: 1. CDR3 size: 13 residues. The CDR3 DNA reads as TGCGCCAGCAGCCCGGGACAGTCCTACGAGCAGTACTTC. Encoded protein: CASSPGQSYEQYF.

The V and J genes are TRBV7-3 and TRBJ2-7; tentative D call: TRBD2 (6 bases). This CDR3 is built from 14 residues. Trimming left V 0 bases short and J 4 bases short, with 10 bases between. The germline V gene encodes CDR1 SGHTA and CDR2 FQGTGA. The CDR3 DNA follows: TGTGCCAGCAGCTTAACCGCGGGGAGTTACGAGCAGTACTTC. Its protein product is CASSLTAGSYEQYF.

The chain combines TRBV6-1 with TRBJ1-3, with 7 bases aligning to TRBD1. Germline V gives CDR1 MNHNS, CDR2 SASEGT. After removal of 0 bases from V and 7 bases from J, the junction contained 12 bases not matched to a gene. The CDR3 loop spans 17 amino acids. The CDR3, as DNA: TGTGCCAGCAGTGAAGCTATGGGCAGGGGGTACGGGAACACCATATATTTT. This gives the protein CASSEAMGRGYGNTIYF.